These 6 T cell receptor beta chains were sequenced from one sample in a study of cytomegalovirus exposure and HLA in healthy donors. The study ran its PCR with 60 Vbeta and 13 Jbeta primers. Profiling relied on immunoSEQ multiplex PCR, and the TCRdb table lists in-frame clones only, not all of them. The sample records 110,000 or so clones, less than 85% being singletons. The sample was PBMCs. The receptors stem from a man in his fifties or sixties in good health and CMV-seropositive.

This chain joins TRBV11-2 and TRBJ2-5; 16 nucleotides line up with TRBD2. The V segment lost 4 bases and the J segment 5 bases; nucleotides outside the gene matches: 4. The CDR3 sequence is 16 residues long. Germline-derived CDR1 and CDR2 are SGHAT and FQNNGV. CDR3 nucleotides: TGTGCCAGCAGCTCCGGGACTAGCGGGAGGGGTGAGACCCAGTACTTC. Its protein product is CASSSGTSGRGETQYF.

The rearrangement uses TRBV7-6 and TRBJ1-4; D perhaps matches TRBD1 (5 bases). With 6 bases removed from V and 1 base from J, the gap between germline ends came to 12 bases. This CDR3 is built from 15 residues. Germline lookup yields CDR1 SGHVS and CDR2 FNYEAQ. The CDR3 DNA follows: TGTGCCAGCAGACCCACAGGTGGAACTAATGAAAAACTGTTTTTT. It encodes CASRPTGGTNEKLFF.

The gene calls are TRBV11-3 and TRBJ2-1; 9 nucleotides agree with TRBD2. CDR3 length: 17 amino acids. V lost 5 bases, J lost 4 bases, and 12 bases stayed unmatched. Germline V gene lookup returns CDR1 SGHNT and CDR2 YENEEA. The CDR3 region is CASSPIGVAGEYNEQFF. The CDR3 DNA is TGTGCCAGCAGCCCCATTGGGGTAGCGGGGGAATACAATGAGCAGTTCTTC.

The chain is built from TRBV19 and TRBJ2-7, with D perhaps TRBD2 (5 bases). The CDR3 spans 16 residues. Trimming pared 3 bases from V and 2 bases from J, leaving 17 bases between. Germline loops: CDR1 LNHDA, CDR2 SQIVND (reference sequence). CDR3 in amino acids: CASSILTTRQTYEQYF. The CDR3 DNA reads TGTGCCAGTAGTATCCTCACAACTAGACAAACCTACGAGCAGTACTTC.

This clone turned up a few times. The V gene is TRBV5-1, the J gene TRBJ1-2; no firm D call. Trimming left V 0 bases short and J 2 bases short, with 11 bases between. The CDR3 contains 15 residues. The V gene's germline CDR1 is SGHRS and CDR2 YFSETQ. The CDR3 nucleotides read TGCGCCAGCAGCTTGGTGGGCGCCGGAAACTATGGCTACACCTTC. Translating gives CASSLVGAGNYGYTF.

This rearrangement joins TRBV25-1 to TRBJ1-2, with D tentatively TRBD1 (6 bases). Trimming left V 0 bases short and J 4 bases short, with 21 bases between. The V gene's germline CDR1 is MGHDK and CDR2 SYGVNS. The CDR3 has 18 amino acids. CDR3 region: CASSEYKGDAGAIYGYTF. CDR3 DNA: TGTGCCAGCAGTGAATATAAGGGGGATGCAGGCGCCATCTATGGCTACACCTTC.